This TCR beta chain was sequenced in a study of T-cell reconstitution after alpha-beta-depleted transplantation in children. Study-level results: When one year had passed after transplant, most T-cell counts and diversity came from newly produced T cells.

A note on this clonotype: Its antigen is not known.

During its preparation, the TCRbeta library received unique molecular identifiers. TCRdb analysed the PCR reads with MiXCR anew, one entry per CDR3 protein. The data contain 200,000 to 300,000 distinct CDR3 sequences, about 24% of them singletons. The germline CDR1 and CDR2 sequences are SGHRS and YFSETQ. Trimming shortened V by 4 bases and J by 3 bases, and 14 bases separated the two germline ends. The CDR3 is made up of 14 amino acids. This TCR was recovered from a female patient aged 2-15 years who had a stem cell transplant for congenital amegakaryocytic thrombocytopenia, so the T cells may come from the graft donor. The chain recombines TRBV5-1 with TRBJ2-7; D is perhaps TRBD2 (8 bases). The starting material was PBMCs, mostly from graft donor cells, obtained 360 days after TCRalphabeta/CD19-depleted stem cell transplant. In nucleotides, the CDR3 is TGCGCCAGCAGCCGGGACAGCGGGAGCTACGAGCAGTACTTC. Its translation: CASSRDSGSYEQYF.